This T cell receptor (beta chain) was observed in a study of blood T cells in healthy people across ages. Through a sample-barcoded 5' primer and a J-beta primer mix, a second PCR was run for roughly 6 to 11 cycles. TCRdb re-called the 5' RACE reads with MiXCR, one entry per CDR3 protein. The repertoire includes 600,000 to 850,000 distinct CDR3 sequences, roughly 43% of them detected once, and 20% to 25% sits in the top ten. Germline lookup yields CDR1 SGHTA and CDR2 FQGTGA. The CDR3 contains 15 residues. Comments on this clonotype: The junction and the germline gene differ at one end; a read error may be behind it.

The sample was blood. This chain connects TRBV7-3 to TRBJ2-3, with D perhaps matching TRBD1 (6 bases). This receptor was obtained from a woman aged 55-70 years in good health. CDR3 coding DNA: TGTGCCAGCAGCTTAATTCAGGGGAGCATAGATACGCAGTATTTT. This gives the protein CASSLIQGSIDTQYF.